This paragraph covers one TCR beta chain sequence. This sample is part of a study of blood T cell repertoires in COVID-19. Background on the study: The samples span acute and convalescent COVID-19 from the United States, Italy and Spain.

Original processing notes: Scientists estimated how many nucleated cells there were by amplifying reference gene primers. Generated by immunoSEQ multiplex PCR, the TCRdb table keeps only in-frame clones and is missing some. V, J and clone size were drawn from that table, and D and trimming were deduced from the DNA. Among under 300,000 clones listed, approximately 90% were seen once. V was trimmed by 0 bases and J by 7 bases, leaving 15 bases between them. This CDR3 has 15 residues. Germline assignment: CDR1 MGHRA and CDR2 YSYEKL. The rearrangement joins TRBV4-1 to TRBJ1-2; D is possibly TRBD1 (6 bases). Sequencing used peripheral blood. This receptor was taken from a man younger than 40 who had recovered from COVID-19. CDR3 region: CASSQDPAGAGGYTF. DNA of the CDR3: TGCGCCAGCAGCCAAGATCCTGCGGGGGCTGGTGGCTACACCTTC.